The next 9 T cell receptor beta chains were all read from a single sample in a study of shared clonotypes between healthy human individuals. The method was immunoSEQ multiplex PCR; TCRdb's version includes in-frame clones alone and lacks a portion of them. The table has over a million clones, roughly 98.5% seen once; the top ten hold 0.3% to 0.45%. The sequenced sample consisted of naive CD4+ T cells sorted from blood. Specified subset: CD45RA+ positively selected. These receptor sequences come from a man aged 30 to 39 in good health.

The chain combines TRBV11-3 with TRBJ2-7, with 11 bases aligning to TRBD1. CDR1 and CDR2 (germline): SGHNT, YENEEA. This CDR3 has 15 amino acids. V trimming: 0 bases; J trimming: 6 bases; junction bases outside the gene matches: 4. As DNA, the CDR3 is TGTGCCAGCAGCTTAGACGGGACAGGGGGTTCCGAGCAGTACTTC. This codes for CASSLDGTGGSEQYF.

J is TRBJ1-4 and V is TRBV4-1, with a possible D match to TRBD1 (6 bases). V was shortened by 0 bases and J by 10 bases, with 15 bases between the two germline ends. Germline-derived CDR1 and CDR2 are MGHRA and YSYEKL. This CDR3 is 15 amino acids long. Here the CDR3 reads CASSQDRTVLGKLFF. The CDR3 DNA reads TGCGCCAGCAGCCAAGATCGGACAGTACTCGGAAAACTGTTTTTT.

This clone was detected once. As DNA, the CDR3 is TGTGCCAGCTCACCAGTTCCGCCAGGGGGGGCCTCTGGGGCCAACGTCCTGACTTTC. Translated, it gives CASSPVPPGGASGANVLTF. J is TRBJ2-6 and V is TRBV18, with D perhaps TRBD1 or TRBD2 (7 bases each). Trimming removed 2 bases at V and 0 bases at J, with 17 bases between. The CDR3 is 19 amino acids. Germline CDR1 is KGHSH and CDR2 is LQKENI.

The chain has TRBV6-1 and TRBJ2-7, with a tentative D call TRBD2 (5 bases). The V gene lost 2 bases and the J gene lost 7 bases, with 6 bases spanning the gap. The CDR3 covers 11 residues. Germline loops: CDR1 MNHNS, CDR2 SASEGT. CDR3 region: CASSERREQYF. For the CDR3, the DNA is TGTGCCAGCAGTGAACGGAGGGAGCAGTACTTC.

The CDR3 protein is CASSEAGYGYTF. The CDR3 bases are TGTGCCAGCAGTGAGGCCGGCTATGGCTACACCTTC. The chain uses TRBV14 and TRBJ1-2; no reliable D call. The ends were cut back, 6 bases at V and 4 bases at J, with 9 bases in the middle. The CDR3 runs 12 residues. Germline-derived CDR1 and CDR2 are SGHDN and FVKESK.

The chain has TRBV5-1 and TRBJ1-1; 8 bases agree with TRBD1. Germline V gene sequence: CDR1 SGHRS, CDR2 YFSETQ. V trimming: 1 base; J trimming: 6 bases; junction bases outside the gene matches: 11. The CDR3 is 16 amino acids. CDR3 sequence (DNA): TGCGCCAGCAGCTTGATCGTAGGACAGGGAAGGGCTGAAGCTTTCTTT. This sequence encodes CASSLIVGQGRAEAFF.

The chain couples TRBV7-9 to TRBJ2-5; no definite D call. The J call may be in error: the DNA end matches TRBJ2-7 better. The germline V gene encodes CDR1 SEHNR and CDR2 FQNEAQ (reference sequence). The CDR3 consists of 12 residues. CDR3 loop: CASSLTLYEQYF. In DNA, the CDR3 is TGTGCCAGCAGCTTAACACTCTACGAGCAGTACTTC.

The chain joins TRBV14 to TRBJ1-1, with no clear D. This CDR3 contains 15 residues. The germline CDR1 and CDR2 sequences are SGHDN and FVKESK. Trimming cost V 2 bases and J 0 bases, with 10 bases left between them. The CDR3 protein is CASSQKRQLNTEAFF. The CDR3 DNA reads TGTGCCAGCAGCCAAAAGAGGCAGCTGAACACTGAAGCTTTCTTT. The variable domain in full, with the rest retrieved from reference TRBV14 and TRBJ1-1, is EAGVTQFPSHSVIEKGQTVTLRCDPISGHDNLYWYRRVMGKEIKFLLHFVKESKQDESGMPNNRFLAERTGGTYSTLKVQPAELEDSGVYFCASSQKRQLNTEAFFGQGTRLTVV.

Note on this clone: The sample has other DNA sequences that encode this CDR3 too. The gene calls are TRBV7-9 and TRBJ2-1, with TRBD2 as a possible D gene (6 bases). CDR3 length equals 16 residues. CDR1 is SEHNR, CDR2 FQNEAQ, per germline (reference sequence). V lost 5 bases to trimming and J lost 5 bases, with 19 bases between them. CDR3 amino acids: CASSPRDRRNHNEQFF. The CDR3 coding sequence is TGTGCCAGCAGCCCGCGGGATAGAAGAAATCACAATGAGCAGTTCTTC.